The rows below give T cell receptor beta chains drawn from one sample of a study of CD4+ T cells in melanoma. The protocol was immunoSEQ multiplex PCR, while the TCRdb copy is restricted to in-frame clones and leaves out a portion. The sample has over 100,000 clones, roughly 90% seen once. Input material: peripheral blood. These receptors came from a human donor with melanoma. Both conserved end residues are part of each CDR3. Fields, in order: V gene, D gene, J gene, CDR3 protein, CDR3 DNA. D genes are given only for firm matches.

V gene: TRBV6-5
D gene: -
J gene: TRBJ2-2
CDR3 protein: CASSSTRRGNTGELFF
CDR3 DNA: TGTGCCAGCAGTTCGACCAGGAGGGGAAACACCGGGGAGCTGTTTTTT

V gene: TRBV28
D gene: -
J gene: TRBJ2-4
CDR3 protein: CASRGRTLAKNIQYF
CDR3 DNA: TGTGCCAGCAGGGGACGGACCTTAGCCAAAAACATTCAGTACTTC

V gene: TRBV7-2
D gene: -
J gene: TRBJ2-1
CDR3 protein: CASSLGGNVGEQFF
CDR3 DNA: TGTGCCAGCAGCTTAGGTGGGAATGTCGGTGAGCAGTTCTTC

V gene: TRBV6-6
D gene: TRBD1
J gene: TRBJ1-1
CDR3 protein: CASRPGQANTEAFF
CDR3 DNA: TGTGCCAGCAGGCCGGGACAGGCGAACACTGAAGCTTTCTTT

V gene: TRBV19
D gene: TRBD2
J gene: TRBJ2-3
CDR3 protein: CASSARTSGTDTQYF
CDR3 DNA: TGTGCCAGTAGTGCCCGGACTAGCGGGACAGATACGCAGTATTTT

V gene: TRBV10-3
D gene: -
J gene: TRBJ2-1
CDR3 protein: CAISETLGSGNEQFF
CDR3 DNA: TGTGCCATCAGTGAGACCCTCGGATCCGGCAATGAGCAGTTCTTC

V gene: TRBV7-2
D gene: -
J gene: TRBJ2-5
CDR3 protein: CASSSDPETQYF
CDR3 DNA: TGTGCCAGCAGCTCGGACCCTGAGACCCAGTACTTC

V gene: TRBV7-2
D gene: TRBD2
J gene: TRBJ2-1
CDR3 protein: CASSLIGGADEQFF
CDR3 DNA: TGTGCCAGCAGCTTAATCGGGGGGGCCGATGAGCAGTTCTTC

V gene: TRBV6-5
D gene: -
J gene: TRBJ1-2
CDR3 protein: CASNIQGYGYTF
CDR3 DNA: TGTGCCAGCAATATACAGGGCTATGGCTACACCTTC

V gene: TRBV2
D gene: TRBD2
J gene: TRBJ2-3
CDR3 protein: CASSLTSGGANTQYF
CDR3 DNA: TGTGCCAGCAGTTTGACTAGCGGGGGGGCAAATACGCAGTATTTT

V gene: TRBV4-2
D gene: TRBD1
J gene: TRBJ1-5
CDR3 protein: CASSQEAGGSQPQHF
CDR3 DNA: TGTGCCAGCAGCCAAGAGGCAGGGGGGTCTCAGCCCCAGCATTTT

V gene: TRBV7-2
D gene: -
J gene: TRBJ1-5
CDR3 protein: CASSLVAGYSNQPQHF
CDR3 DNA: TGTGCCAGCAGCTTAGTCGCCGGTTATAGCAATCAGCCCCAGCATTTT

V gene: TRBV7-9
D gene: TRBD1
J gene: TRBJ2-1
CDR3 protein: CASSLFGQVNEQFF
CDR3 DNA: TGTGCCAGCAGCTTATTTGGACAGGTCAATGAGCAGTTCTTC

V gene: TRBV28
D gene: -
J gene: TRBJ2-3
CDR3 protein: CASSLPSTDTQYF
CDR3 DNA: TGTGCCAGCAGTTTACCTAGCACAGATACGCAGTATTTT

V gene: TRBV6-5
D gene: -
J gene: TRBJ1-3
CDR3 protein: CASSVGVEGGNTIYF
CDR3 DNA: TGTGCCAGCAGCGTCGGCGTCGAGGGAGGAAACACCATATATTTT

V gene: TRBV7-9
D gene: -
J gene: TRBJ2-6
CDR3 protein: CASSLVRPPGANVLTF
CDR3 DNA: TGTGCCAGCAGCTTAGTTCGACCCCCTGGGGCCAACGTCCTGACTTTC

V gene: TRBV7-2
D gene: TRBD1
J gene: TRBJ2-7
CDR3 protein: CASSRDRAYEQYF
CDR3 DNA: TGTGCCAGCAGCAGGGACAGGGCCTACGAGCAGTACTTC